These T cell receptor beta chains were read from a single sample in a study of blood T cell repertoires in COVID-19. The protocol was immunoSEQ multiplex PCR, while the TCRdb copy is restricted to in-frame clones and leaves out a portion. The sample lists some 300,000 clones, more than 70% occurring once. What was sequenced was peripheral blood. Receptors originate from a woman in her 30s who had recovered from COVID-19. Each CDR3 is given with its conserved first and last residue. A D gene is named only where the DNA matches it firmly. Clone size appears in some rows only: once, few, many, or a class for an expanded clone.

abundance: NA; j_gene: TRBJ1-2; d_gene: TRBD1; v_gene: TRBV3-1/TRBV3-2; CDR3aa: CASSQSGQGFSYGYTF; CDR3nt: TGTGCCAGCAGCCAAAGCGGACAGGGCTTTTCCTATGGCTACACCTTC
abundance: many; j_gene: TRBJ2-7; d_gene: NA; v_gene: TRBV27; CDR3aa: CASSSTSEDEQYF; CDR3nt: TGTGCCAGCAGCTCCACTAGTGAGGACGAGCAGTACTTC
abundance: NA; j_gene: TRBJ2-2; d_gene: NA; v_gene: TRBV5-1; CDR3aa: CASSLRSNTGELFF; CDR3nt: TGCGCCAGCAGCTTGCGGAGCAACACCGGGGAGCTGTTTTTT
abundance: NA; j_gene: TRBJ1-1; d_gene: NA; v_gene: TRBV2; CDR3aa: CASSEAQGMNTEAFF; CDR3nt: TGTGCCAGCAGTGAAGCGCAGGGAATGAACACTGAAGCTTTCTTT
abundance: NA; j_gene: TRBJ1-6; d_gene: NA; v_gene: TRBV27; CDR3aa: CASSLLTGSYNSPLHF; CDR3nt: TGTGCCAGCAGTTTATTGACAGGATCCTATAATTCACCCCTCCACTTT
abundance: NA; j_gene: TRBJ1-3; d_gene: NA; v_gene: TRBV7-6; CDR3aa: CASTQHEGSGNTIYF; CDR3nt: TGTGCCAGCACCCAACATGAGGGTTCTGGAAACACCATATATTTT
abundance: NA; j_gene: TRBJ1-1; d_gene: NA; v_gene: TRBV10-3; CDR3aa: CAISVYRFTEAFF; CDR3nt: TGTGCCATCAGTGTCTACAGGTTCACTGAAGCTTTCTTT
abundance: NA; j_gene: TRBJ1-1; d_gene: NA; v_gene: TRBV5-1; CDR3aa: CASSLDPGNTEAFF; CDR3nt: TGCGCCAGCAGCTTGGATCCAGGAAACACTGAAGCTTTCTTT
abundance: NA; j_gene: TRBJ1-2; d_gene: TRBD1; v_gene: TRBV18; CDR3aa: CASSQQSTGALNYGYTF; CDR3nt: TGTGCCAGCTCACAACAATCGACAGGGGCCCTTAACTATGGCTACACCTTC
abundance: NA; j_gene: TRBJ1-2; d_gene: NA; v_gene: TRBV6-6; CDR3aa: CASSYRARANYGYTF; CDR3nt: TGTGCCAGCAGTTACCGCGCCAGGGCCAACTATGGCTACACCTTC
abundance: NA; j_gene: TRBJ1-1; d_gene: TRBD1; v_gene: TRBV28; CDR3aa: CASSSFGQGRYRTEAFF; CDR3nt: TGTGCCAGCAGTTCTTTCGGACAGGGTCGCTATAGAACTGAAGCTTTCTTT